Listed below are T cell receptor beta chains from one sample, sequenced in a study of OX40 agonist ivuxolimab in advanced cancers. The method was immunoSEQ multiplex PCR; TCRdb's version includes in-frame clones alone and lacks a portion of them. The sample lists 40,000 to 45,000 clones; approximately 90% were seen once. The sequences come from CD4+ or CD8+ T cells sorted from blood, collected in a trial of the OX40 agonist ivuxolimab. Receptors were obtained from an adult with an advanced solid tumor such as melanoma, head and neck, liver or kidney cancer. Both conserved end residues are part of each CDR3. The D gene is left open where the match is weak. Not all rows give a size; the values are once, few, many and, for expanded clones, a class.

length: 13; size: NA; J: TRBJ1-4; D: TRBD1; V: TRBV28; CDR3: CASGGQVNEKLFF; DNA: TGTGCCAGCGGGGGACAGGTTAATGAAAAACTGTTTTTT
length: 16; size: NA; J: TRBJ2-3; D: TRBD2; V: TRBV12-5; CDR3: CASGLGGLAGGDTQYF; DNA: TGTGCTAGTGGTTTGGGGGGACTAGCGGGAGGAGATACGCAGTATTTT
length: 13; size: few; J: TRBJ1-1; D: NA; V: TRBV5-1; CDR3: CASSFTRDTEAFF; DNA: TGCGCCAGCAGCTTTACACGGGACACTGAAGCTTTCTTT
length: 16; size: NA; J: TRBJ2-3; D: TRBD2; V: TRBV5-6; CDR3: CASSSLAGVATDTQYF; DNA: TGTGCCAGCAGCTCCCTAGCGGGAGTAGCCACAGATACGCAGTATTTT
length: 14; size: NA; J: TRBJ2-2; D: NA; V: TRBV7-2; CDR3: CASSPDWLAGELFF; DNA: TGTGCCAGCAGCCCGGACTGGCTCGCCGGGGAGCTGTTTTTT
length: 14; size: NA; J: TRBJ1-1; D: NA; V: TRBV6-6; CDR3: CASSPNMLGTEAFF; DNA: TGTGCCAGCAGCCCCAATATGCTGGGCACTGAAGCTTTCTTT
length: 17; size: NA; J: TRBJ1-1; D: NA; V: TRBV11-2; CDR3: CASSLGRGQKWNTEAFF; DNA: TGTGCCAGCAGCTTAGGTCGGGGACAAAAATGGAACACTGAAGCTTTCTTT
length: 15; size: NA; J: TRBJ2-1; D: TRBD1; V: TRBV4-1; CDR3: CASSQDDRVFNEQFF; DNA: TGCGCCAGCAGCCAAGATGACAGGGTCTTCAATGAGCAGTTCTTC
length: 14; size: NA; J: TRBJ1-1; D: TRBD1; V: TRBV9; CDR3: CASSVEGRGTEAFF; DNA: TGTGCCAGCAGCGTAGAAGGCAGGGGGACTGAAGCTTTCTTT
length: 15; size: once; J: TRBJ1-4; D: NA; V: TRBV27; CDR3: CASSSLGVPDEKLFF; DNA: TGTGCCAGCAGTTCCCTGGGGGTCCCTGATGAAAAACTGTTTTTT
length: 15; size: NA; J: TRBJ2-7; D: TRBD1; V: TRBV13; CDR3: CASSPRQGGTYEQYF; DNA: TGTGCCAGCAGCCCCAGACAGGGTGGCACCTACGAGCAGTACTTC
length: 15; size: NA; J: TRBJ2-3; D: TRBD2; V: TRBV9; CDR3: CASSVGSGIPDTQYF; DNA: TGTGCCAGCAGCGTTGGTAGCGGGATCCCAGATACGCAGTATTTT
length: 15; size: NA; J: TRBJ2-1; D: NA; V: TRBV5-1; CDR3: CASSWGQGSYNEQFF; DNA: TGCGCCAGCAGCTGGGGGCAGGGCTCCTACAATGAGCAGTTCTTC
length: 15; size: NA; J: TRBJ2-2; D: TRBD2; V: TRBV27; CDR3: CAAGLAGGGTGELFF; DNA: TGTGCCGCGGGACTAGCGGGAGGGGGCACCGGGGAGCTGTTTTTT
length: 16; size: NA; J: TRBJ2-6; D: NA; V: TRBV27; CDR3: CASSTGPHSGANVLTF; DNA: TGTGCCAGCAGTACAGGGCCCCACTCTGGGGCCAACGTCCTGACTTTC
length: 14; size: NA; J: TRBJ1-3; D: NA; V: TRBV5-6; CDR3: CASERAPRGNTIYF; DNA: TGTGCCAGCGAAAGGGCCCCAAGAGGAAACACCATATATTTT
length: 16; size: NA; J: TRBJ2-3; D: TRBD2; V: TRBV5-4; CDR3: CASSLATSGRLYTQYF; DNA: TGTGCCAGCAGCTTGGCAACTAGCGGGAGATTATATACGCAGTATTTT